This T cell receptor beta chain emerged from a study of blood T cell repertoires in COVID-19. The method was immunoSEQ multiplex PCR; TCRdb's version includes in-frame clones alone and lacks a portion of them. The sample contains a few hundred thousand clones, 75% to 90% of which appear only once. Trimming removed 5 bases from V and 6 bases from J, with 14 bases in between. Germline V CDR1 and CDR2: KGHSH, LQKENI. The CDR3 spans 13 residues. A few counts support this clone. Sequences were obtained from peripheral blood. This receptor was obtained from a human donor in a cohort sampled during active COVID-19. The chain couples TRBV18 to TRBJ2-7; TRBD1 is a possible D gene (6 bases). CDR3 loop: CASSEGQSGEQYF. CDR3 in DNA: TGTGCCAGCTCAGAAGGACAGTCTGGCGAGCAGTACTTC.